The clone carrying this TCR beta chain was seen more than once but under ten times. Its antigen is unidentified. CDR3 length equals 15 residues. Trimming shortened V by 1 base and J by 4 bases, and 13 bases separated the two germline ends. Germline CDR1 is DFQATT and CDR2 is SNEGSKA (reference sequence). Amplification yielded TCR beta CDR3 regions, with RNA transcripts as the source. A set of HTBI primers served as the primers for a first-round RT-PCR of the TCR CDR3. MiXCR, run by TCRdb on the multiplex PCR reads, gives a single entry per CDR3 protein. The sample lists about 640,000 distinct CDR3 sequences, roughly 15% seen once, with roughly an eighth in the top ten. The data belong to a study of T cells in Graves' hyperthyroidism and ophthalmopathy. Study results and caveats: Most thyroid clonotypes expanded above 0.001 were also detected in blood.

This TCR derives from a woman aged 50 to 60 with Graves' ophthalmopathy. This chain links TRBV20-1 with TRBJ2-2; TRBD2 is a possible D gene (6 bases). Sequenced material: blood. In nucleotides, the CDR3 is TGCAGTGCTAGAGGTGCGGGAAGTTTCACCGGGGAGCTGTTTTTT. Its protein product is CSARGAGSFTGELFF.